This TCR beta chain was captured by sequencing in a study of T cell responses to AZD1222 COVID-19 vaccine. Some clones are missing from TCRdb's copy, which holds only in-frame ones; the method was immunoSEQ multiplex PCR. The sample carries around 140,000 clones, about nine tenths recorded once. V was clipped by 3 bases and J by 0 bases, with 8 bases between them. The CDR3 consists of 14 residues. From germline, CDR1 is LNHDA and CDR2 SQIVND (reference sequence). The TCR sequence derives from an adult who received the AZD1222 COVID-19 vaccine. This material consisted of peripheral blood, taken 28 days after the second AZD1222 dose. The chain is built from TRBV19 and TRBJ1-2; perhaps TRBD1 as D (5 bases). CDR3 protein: CASSMGQANYGYTF. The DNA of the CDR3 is TGTGCCAGTAGTATGGGGCAGGCTAACTATGGCTACACCTTC.